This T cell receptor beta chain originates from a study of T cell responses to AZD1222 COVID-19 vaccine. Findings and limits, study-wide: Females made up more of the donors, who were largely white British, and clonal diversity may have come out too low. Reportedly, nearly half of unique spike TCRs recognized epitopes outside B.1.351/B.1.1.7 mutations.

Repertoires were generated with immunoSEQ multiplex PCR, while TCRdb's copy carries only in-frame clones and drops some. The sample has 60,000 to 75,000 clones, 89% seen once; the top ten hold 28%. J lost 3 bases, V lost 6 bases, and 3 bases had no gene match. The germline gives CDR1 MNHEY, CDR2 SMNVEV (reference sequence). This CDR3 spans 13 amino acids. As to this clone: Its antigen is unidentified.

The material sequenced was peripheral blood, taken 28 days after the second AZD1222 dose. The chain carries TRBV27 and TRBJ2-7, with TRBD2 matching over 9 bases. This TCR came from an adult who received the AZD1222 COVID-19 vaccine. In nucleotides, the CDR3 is TGTGCCAGCAGGCGGGAGGGCCTCTACGAGCAGTACTTC. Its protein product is CASRREGLYEQYF.